These T cell receptor beta chains were read from a single sample in a study of T cells in Graves' hyperthyroidism and ophthalmopathy. Each CDR3 protein gets one entry after TCRdb re-called the multiplex PCR reads with MiXCR. The sample has over 650,000 distinct CDR3 sequences; over 15% are singletons. The sequencing sample was made of blood. All receptors come from a man aged 18 to 35 with Graves' hyperthyroidism. The CDR3 runs from the conserved cysteine through the conserved F or W. The order of the fields is D gene, clone size, V gene, J gene, CDR3 protein, CDR3 DNA. The D gene is left open where the match is weak. Part of the rows lack a size; the others show once, few, many or a class for expanded clones.

NA	few	TRBV7-9	TRBJ2-5	CASSPQLQETQYF	TGTGCCAGCAGCCCCCAGCTACAAGAGACCCAGTACTTC
TRBD1	many	TRBV12-3/TRBV12-4	TRBJ2-1	CASLPGQGNNEQFF	TGTGCCAGCCTACCGGGACAGGGGAACAATGAGCAGTTCTTC
NA	many	TRBV5-1	TRBJ2-1	CASSLAGSRDEQFF	TGCGCCAGCAGCTTGGCCGGGTCCAGGGATGAGCAGTTCTTC
NA	few	TRBV28	TRBJ1-5	CASRISDQPQHF	TGTGCCAGCAGGATTAGCGATCAGCCCCAGCATTTT
NA	NA	TRBV29-1	TRBJ2-1	CSVDSMRSGEQFF	TGCAGCGTTGACTCAATGAGGAGCGGTGAGCAGTTCTTC
NA	many	TRBV12-3/TRBV12-4	TRBJ1-1	CASSLTGRTEAFF	TGTGCCAGCAGTTTAACAGGGAGGACTGAAGCTTTCTTT
NA	NA	TRBV5-5	TRBJ2-4	CASSLGLGKNIQYF	TGTGCCAGCAGCCTTGGGTTGGGCAAAAACATTCAGTACTTC
TRBD2	many	TRBV11-2	TRBJ2-7	CASSLAAGGVSEQYF	TGTGCCAGCAGCTTAGCGGCGGGAGGGGTGAGCGAGCAGTACTTC
NA	few	TRBV18	TRBJ1-4	CASCRGDNEKLFF	TGTGCCAGCTGTAGAGGAGATAATGAAAAACTGTTTTTT
NA	many	TRBV20-1	TRBJ2-7	CSAESGGTYEQYF	TGCAGTGCGGAATCCGGTGGAACCTACGAGCAGTACTTC
TRBD2	NA	TRBV2	TRBJ2-2	CASRDQREGLSGELFF	TGTGCCAGCAGGGATCAGCGGGAGGGCCTGAGCGGGGAGCTGTTTTTT
NA	many	TRBV7-9	TRBJ2-1	CASSLEQHNEQFF	TGTGCCAGCAGCTTAGAGCAGCACAATGAGCAGTTCTTC
NA	few	TRBV11-2	TRBJ1-1	CASSSLQVAASTEAFF	TGTGCCAGCAGCTCTTTGCAGGTTGCGGCAAGCACTGAAGCTTTCTTT
NA	many	TRBV2	TRBJ2-3	CASSGIGDSTDTQYF	TGTGCCAGCAGTGGCATAGGGGATAGCACAGATACGCAGTATTTT
TRBD2	NA	TRBV7-3	TRBJ2-3	CASSSGLAGGTTDTQYF	TGTGCCAGCAGCTCCGGACTAGCGGGAGGAACAACAGATACGCAGTATTTT
TRBD1	NA	TRBV29-1	TRBJ1-2	CSVRQGDYTF	TGCAGCGTGAGACAGGGAGACTACACCTTC
NA	few	TRBV3-1	TRBJ2-7	CASSQAFPWTGGNEQYF	TGTGCCAGCAGCCAAGCGTTCCCCTGGACAGGAGGGAACGAGCAGTACTTC
NA	NA	TRBV28	TRBJ1-6	CASSRTLISSYNSPLHF	TGTGCCAGCAGTCGGACCCTTATAAGCTCCTATAATTCACCCCTCCACTTT
TRBD2	few	TRBV5-1	TRBJ2-1	CASSLPPRGRAWHEQFF	TGCGCCAGCAGCTTGCCTCCGCGGGGGAGAGCGTGGCATGAGCAGTTCTTC
TRBD1	many	TRBV2	TRBJ1-1	CASSADRGKSEAFF	TGTGCCAGCAGCGCAGACAGGGGGAAGTCCGAAGCTTTCTTT